This T cell receptor beta chain is drawn from a study of breast tumors, draining lymph nodes, adjacent tissues. This clonotype was seen repeatedly, ten times or more. CDR3 length: 16 amino acids. Germline V gene data show CDR1 as SGHRS and CDR2 as YFSETQ. V lost 0 bases to trimming and J lost 2 bases; unmatched junction nucleotides: 6. TCRdb independently ran MiXCR on the multiplex PCR reads; one entry per CDR3 protein. This table holds nearly 200,000 distinct CDR3 sequences, approximately 33% found once. Samples came from axillary lymph nodes draining the breast cancer. The chain couples TRBV5-1 to TRBJ2-3; 7 bases agree with TRBD2. Sample: axillary lymph node tissue. This clonotype was sampled from a female donor with breast cancer. Some clones in this sample may be carry-over from other donors' samples. CDR3 bases: TGCGCCAGCAGCTTGGACGGGGGGACCTTCACAGATACGCAGTATTTT. This gives the protein CASSLDGGTFTDTQYF.